What follows are 22 T cell receptor beta chains derived from one specimen sequenced in a study of OX40 agonist ivuxolimab in advanced cancers. The assay was immunoSEQ multiplex PCR, and TCRdb's table has in-frame clones only and misses some. The sample has under 80,000 clones; 88% are singletons. Sequencing used CD4+ or CD8+ T cells sorted from blood, obtained in a trial of the OX40 agonist ivuxolimab. These receptors were taken from an adult with an advanced solid tumor such as melanoma, head and neck, liver or kidney cancer.

This chain joins TRBV7-3 and TRBJ2-1; 9 bases are a match to TRBD2. The CDR3 covers 19 residues. Germline V gives CDR1 SGHTA, CDR2 FQGTGA. The ends lost 4 bases at V and 0 bases at J; junction bases unmatched: 13. The CDR3 sequence: CASSSNPPGLANSYNEQFF. CDR3 bases: TGTGCCAGCAGCTCCAACCCACCGGGACTAGCCAACTCCTACAATGAGCAGTTCTTC. Using reference TRBV7-3 and TRBJ2-1 for the parts outside the CDR3, the full variable domain is GAGVSQTPSNKVTEKGKYVELRCDPISGHTALYWYRQSLGQGPEFLIYFQGTGAADDSGLPNDRFFAVRPEGSVSTLKIQRTERGDSAVYLCASSSNPPGLANSYNEQFFGPGTRLTVL.

The V gene is TRBV27, the J gene TRBJ2-5; D might be TRBD1 (6 bases). The CDR3 runs 12 residues. The V end was cut by 3 bases, the J end by 5 bases, with 7 bases between. CDR1 is MNHEY, CDR2 SMNVEV, per germline (reference sequence). This CDR3 reads CASSFQGETQYF. Written as DNA, the CDR3 is TGTGCCAGCAGTTTTCAGGGGGAGACCCAGTACTTC.

This clone was observed a few times. V and J are TRBV7-2 and TRBJ2-3; 9 bases line up with TRBD2. The ends lost 5 bases at V and 4 bases at J; junction bases unmatched: 4. The CDR3 covers 14 residues. The germline gives CDR1 SGHTA, CDR2 FQGNSA. CDR3 in DNA: TGTGCCAGCAGCGGACTAGCGCAGGCAGATACGCAGTATTTT. Its protein product is CASSGLAQADTQYF.

The chain links TRBV7-2 to TRBJ2-6, with 15 bases matching TRBD2. CDR3 length: 19 residues. Unmatched junction bases numbered 9, after V lost 5 bases and J lost 4 bases. Germline V gene lookup returns CDR1 SGHTA and CDR2 FQGNSA. This CDR3 reads CASSPRGTSGRSGANVLTF. The CDR3 DNA sequence: TGTGCCAGCAGCCCCCGCGGGACTAGCGGGAGGTCCGGGGCCAACGTCCTGACTTTC.

The genes are TRBV18 and TRBJ1-5; D gene unclear. The ends were cut back, 1 base at V and 6 bases at J, with 10 bases in the middle. Germline assignment: CDR1 KGHSH and CDR2 LQKENI. The CDR3 has 14 amino acids. The CDR3 nucleotides are TGTGCCAGCTCACCACAAATGGACCGTCAGCCCCAGCATTTT. Protein sequence: CASSPQMDRQPQHF.

The J gene is TRBJ2-1, the V gene TRBV5-1, with 8 bases matching TRBD2. Germline V CDR1 and CDR2: SGHRS, YFSETQ. The CDR3 is made up of 16 amino acids. V trimming: 3 bases; J trimming: 3 bases; junction bases outside the gene matches: 8. The CDR3 is CASSSGASGGYNEQFF. The CDR3 DNA is TGCGCCAGCAGCTCCGGAGCGAGCGGGGGCTACAATGAGCAGTTCTTC.

V is TRBV7-7 and J is TRBJ2-5; possible D gene TRBD1, 5 bases. Deletions cut 5 bases from V and 2 bases from J, with 9 bases between. The CDR3 is made up of 13 amino acids. Per germline, CDR1 SSHAT and CDR2 FNYEAQ (reference sequence). CDR3 sequence (DNA): TGTGCCAGCAGCGAGAACAGGCAAGAGACCCAGTACTTC. This translates into CASSENRQETQYF. Full variable domain (rest looked up from reference TRBV7-7 and TRBJ2-5): GAGVSQSPRYKVTKRGQDVTLRCDPISSHATLYWYQQALGQGPEFLTYFNYEAQPDKSGLPSDRFSAERPEGSISTLTIQRTEQRDSAMYRCASSENRQETQYFGPGTRLLVL.

The chain has TRBV5-4 and TRBJ1-2, with 7 bases that match TRBD1. The V gene end was trimmed by 3 bases and the J gene end by 2 bases; junction bases not matched to a gene: 4. Looked up from germline, CDR1 is SGHNT and CDR2 is YYREEE (reference sequence). The CDR3 sequence is 14 residues long. The CDR3 DNA reads as TGTGCCAGCAGCTCACGGACAGGAAACTATGGCTACACCTTC. It translates to CASSSRTGNYGYTF.

The V and J genes are TRBV18 and TRBJ2-3; D not certain. This CDR3 has 13 amino acids. Germline assignment: CDR1 KGHSH and CDR2 LQKENI. V was trimmed by 8 bases and J by 2 bases, leaving 11 bases between them. CDR3 coding DNA: TGTGCCAGCACCACTGAAACCACAGATACGCAGTATTTT. It translates to CASTTETTDTQYF.

The V and J genes are TRBV4-1 and TRBJ2-7, with D perhaps given as TRBD1 or TRBD2 (6 bases each). V lost 4 bases to trimming and J lost 5 bases, with 24 bases between them. CDR1 is MGHRA, CDR2 YSYEKL, per germline. The CDR3 contains 17 residues. The CDR3 loop reads CASSRVRGARLSDEQYF. The CDR3 DNA reads TGCGCCAGCAGCCGCGTAAGGGGGGCCCGGCTTAGCGACGAGCAGTACTTC.

The V and J genes are TRBV10-2 and TRBJ2-5, with a tentative D call TRBD1 (6 bases). V dropped 4 bases and J dropped 13 bases, with 22 bases sitting between them. Looked up from germline, CDR1 is WSHSY and CDR2 is SAAADI. There are 14 residues in the CDR3. CDR3 in DNA: TGCGCCAGCAGTGTTTCGAACAGATGGGGCAGGGGGTACTTC. This gives the protein CASSVSNRWGRGYF.

The chain combines TRBV9 with TRBJ1-4; tentatively, D is TRBD1 (6 bases). CDR3 size: 16 residues. Germline V lookup: CDR1 SGDLS, CDR2 YYNGEE. The V gene lost 3 bases and the J gene lost 5 bases, with 17 bases spanning the gap. The CDR3 here is CASSEALDSKNEKLFF. Here the CDR3 DNA reads TGTGCCAGCAGCGAGGCCCTGGACAGCAAGAATGAAAAACTGTTTTTT. Combining the CDR3 with reference TRBV9 and TRBJ1-4 gives the whole variable domain DSGVTQTPKHLITATGQRVTLRCSPRSGDLSVYWYQQSLDQGLQFLIQYYNGEERAKGNILERFSAQQFPDLHSELNLSSLELGDSALYFCASSEALDSKNEKLFFGSGTQLSVL.

V and J are TRBV5-4 and TRBJ2-5; D is perhaps TRBD1 or TRBD2 (5 bases each). Germline-derived CDR1 and CDR2 are SGHNT and YYREEE (reference sequence). Between the trimmed V and J ends, which lost 4 bases and 1 base, there was a span of 14 bases. The CDR3 totals 15 residues. This CDR3 is CASSQLGTLQETQYF. The CDR3 DNA follows: TGTGCCAGCAGCCAACTAGGGACCCTCCAAGAGACCCAGTACTTC.

This clone was recorded a few times. This rearrangement joins TRBV6-1 to TRBJ2-7; D remains ambiguous. Per the germline V gene, CDR1 is MNHNS and CDR2 is SASEGT. CDR3 size: 13 residues. The V gene lost 6 bases and the J gene lost 7 bases, with 16 bases spanning the gap. The CDR3 loop is CASSAVPGVEQYF. For the CDR3, the DNA is TGTGCCAGCAGCGCTGTCCCGGGCGTGGAGCAGTACTTC.

In its sample, this clone was seen once. The chain has TRBV7-6 and TRBJ2-5, with 12 nucleotides matching TRBD1. The CDR3 sequence is 16 residues long. Trimming took 5 bases from V and 3 from J; bases not matched to a gene: 7. Germline V CDR1 and CDR2: SGHVS, FNYEAQ. The CDR3 spells CASSRGQGAFKETQYF. DNA of the CDR3: TGTGCCAGCAGCCGGGGACAGGGGGCTTTCAAAGAGACCCAGTACTTC. The full variable domain, with the rest looked up from reference TRBV7-6 and TRBJ2-5, is GAGVSQSPRYKVTKRGQDVALRCDPISGHVSLYWYRQALGQGPEFLTYFNYEAQQDKSGLPNDRFSAERPEGSISTLTIQRTEQRDSAMYRCASSRGQGAFKETQYFGPGTRLLVL.

The CDR3 coding sequence is TGTGCCAGCAGCCCGGGCGTGAGGTATGGCTACACCTTC. Amino acid sequence: CASSPGVRYGYTF. The chain employs TRBV28 and TRBJ1-2; D call uncertain. Trimming stripped 6 bases from V and 5 bases from J, with 13 bases between. CDR1 MDHEN and CDR2 SYDVKM come from the germline V gene. This CDR3 has 13 amino acids.

The chain uses TRBV4-2 and TRBJ1-2; 7 bases align to TRBD1. CDR3 length: 17 residues. Germline CDR1 and CDR2: LGHNA and YNFKEQ. V lost 0 bases and J lost 0; bases outside the gene matches: 7. The CDR3 DNA reads TGTGCCAGCAGCCAAGATGTGTGGCAGGGGGCTAACTATGGCTACACCTTC. Residues: CASSQDVWQGANYGYTF.

Comment on this clone: One junction end disagrees with the germline gene, perhaps due to a read error. The chain employs TRBV7-7 and TRBJ2-7; D ambiguous. The CDR3 totals 12 residues. Germline CDR1 SSHAT, CDR2 FNYEAQ (reference sequence). The CDR3 sequence is CASSSGPYEQYF. The CDR3 region has the DNA TGTGCTAGCAGCTCGGGTCCCTACGAGCAGTACTTC.

V usage is TRBV29-1 and J usage is TRBJ2-1, with D perhaps matching TRBD2 (6 bases). Per the germline V gene, CDR1 is SQVTM and CDR2 is ANQGSEA. Between the trimmed V and J ends, which lost 2 bases and 0 bases, there was a span of 8 bases. CDR3 size: 14 residues. The CDR3 sequence is CSVEPTSSYNEQFF. The CDR3 DNA follows: TGCAGCGTTGAACCGACTAGCTCCTACAATGAGCAGTTCTTC.

The CDR3 is CASSLGPGELFF. The DNA of the CDR3 is TGTGCCAGCAGCTTGGGCCCCGGGGAGCTGTTTTTT. V usage is TRBV7-3 and J usage is TRBJ2-2; D remains ambiguous. Germline V lookup: CDR1 SGHTA, CDR2 FQGTGA. The length of the CDR3 is 12 residues. Trimming took 3 bases from V and 6 from J, leaving 5 bases between them. The full variable domain, completed using reference TRBV7-3 and TRBJ2-2, is GAGVSQTPSNKVTEKGKYVELRCDPISGHTALYWYRQSLGQGPEFLIYFQGTGAADDSGLPNDRFFAVRPEGSVSTLKIQRTERGDSAVYLCASSLGPGELFFGEGSRLTVL.

This chain joins TRBV5-1 and TRBJ1-2; 9 bases match TRBD1. Losses at the gene ends were 3 bases for V and 4 bases for J; bases not matched to a gene: 4. Germline V gene data show CDR1 as SGHRS and CDR2 as YFSETQ. This CDR3 has 14 residues. DNA for the CDR3: TGCGCCAGCAGCTCACAGGGGGCCGGCTATGGCTACACCTTC. Amino acid sequence: CASSSQGAGYGYTF. The whole variable domain, filled in from reference TRBV5-1 and TRBJ1-2, reads KAGVTQTPRYLIKTRGQQVTLSCSPISGHRSVSWYQQTPGQGLQFLFEYFSETQRNKGNFPGRFSGRQFSNSRSEMNVSTLELGDSALYLCASSSQGAGYGYTFGSGTRLTVV.

This clone appeared a single time. The genes are TRBV2 and TRBJ1-4, with D possibly being TRBD1 (5 bases). Germline V gene sequence: CDR1 SNHLY, CDR2 FYNNEI. V was pared by 1 base and J by 8 bases, with 14 bases between. CDR3 length: 15 amino acids. CDR3 sequence reads: CASSEGRGAGEKLFF. The DNA for the CDR3 is TGTGCCAGCAGTGAAGGAAGGGGCGCAGGAGAAAAACTGTTTTTT. The variable domain in full, completed from reference TRBV2 and TRBJ1-4, reads EPEVTQTPSHQVTQMGQEVILRCVPISNHLYFYWYRQILGQKVEFLVSFYNNEISEKSEIFDDQFSVERPDGSNFTLKIRSTKLEDSAMYFCASSEGRGAGEKLFFGSGTQLSVL.